This T cell receptor (beta chain) was found in a study of blood T cell repertoires in COVID-19. Study overall: Acute-phase and convalescent COVID-19 samples originated in the United States, Italy and Spain.

Generated by immunoSEQ multiplex PCR, the TCRdb table keeps only in-frame clones and is missing some. The data contain approximately 81,000 clones, roughly nine tenths of them singletons. The V and J ends lost 5 bases and 3 bases, in that order; junction bases with no gene match: 3. The length of the CDR3 is 14 residues. CDR1 and CDR2 from the germline V gene are MNHEY and SVGAGI. The genes are TRBV6-5 and TRBJ2-5; TRBD1 agrees at 10 bases. Material: peripheral blood. The origin of this receptor is a woman aged 45-65 years in a cohort sampled during active COVID-19. This CDR3 is CASSPGQGKETQYF. The CDR3 DNA sequence: TGTGCCAGCAGTCCGGGACAGGGGAAAGAGACCCAGTACTTC.